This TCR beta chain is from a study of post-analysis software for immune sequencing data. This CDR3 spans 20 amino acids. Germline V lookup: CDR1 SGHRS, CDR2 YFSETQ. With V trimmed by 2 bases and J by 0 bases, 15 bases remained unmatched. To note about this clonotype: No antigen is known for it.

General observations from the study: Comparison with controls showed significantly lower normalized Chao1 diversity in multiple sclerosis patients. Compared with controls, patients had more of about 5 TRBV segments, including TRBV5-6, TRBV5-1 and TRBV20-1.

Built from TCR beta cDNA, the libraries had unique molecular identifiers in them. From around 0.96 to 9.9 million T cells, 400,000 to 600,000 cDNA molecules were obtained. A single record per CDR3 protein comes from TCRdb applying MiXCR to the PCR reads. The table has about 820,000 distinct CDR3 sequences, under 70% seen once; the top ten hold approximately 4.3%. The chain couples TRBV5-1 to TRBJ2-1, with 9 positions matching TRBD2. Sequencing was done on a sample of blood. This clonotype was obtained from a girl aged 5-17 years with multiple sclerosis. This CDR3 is CASSFGRGLAGTSSYNEQFF. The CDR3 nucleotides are TGCGCCAGCAGCTTTGGGAGGGGCCTAGCGGGAACGAGCTCCTACAATGAGCAGTTCTTC.